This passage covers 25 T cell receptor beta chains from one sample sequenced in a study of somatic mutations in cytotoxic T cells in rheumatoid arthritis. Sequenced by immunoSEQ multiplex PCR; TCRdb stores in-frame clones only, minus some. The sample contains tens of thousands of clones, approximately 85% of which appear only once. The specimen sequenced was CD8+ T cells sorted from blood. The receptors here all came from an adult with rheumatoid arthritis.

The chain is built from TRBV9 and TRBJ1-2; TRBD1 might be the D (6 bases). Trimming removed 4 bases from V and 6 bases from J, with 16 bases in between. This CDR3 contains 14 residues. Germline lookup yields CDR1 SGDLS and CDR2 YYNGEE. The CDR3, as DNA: TGTGCCAGCAGCTTAACGGGGGGGGCAGATGGCTACACCTTC. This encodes CASSLTGGADGYTF.

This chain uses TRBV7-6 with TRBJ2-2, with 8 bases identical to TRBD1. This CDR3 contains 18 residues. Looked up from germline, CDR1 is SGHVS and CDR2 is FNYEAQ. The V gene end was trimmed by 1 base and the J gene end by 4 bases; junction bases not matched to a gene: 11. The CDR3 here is CASSLVGLRTGTTGELFF. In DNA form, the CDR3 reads TGTGCCAGCAGCTTAGTTGGGCTTAGGACAGGGACCACCGGGGAGCTGTTTTTT.

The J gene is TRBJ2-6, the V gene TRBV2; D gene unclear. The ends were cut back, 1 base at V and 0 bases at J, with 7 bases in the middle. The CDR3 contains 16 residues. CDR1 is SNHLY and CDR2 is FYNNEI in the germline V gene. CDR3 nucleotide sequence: TGTGCCAGCAGTGAAGAACAGTCCTCTGGGGCCAACGTCCTGACTTTC. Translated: CASSEEQSSGANVLTF.

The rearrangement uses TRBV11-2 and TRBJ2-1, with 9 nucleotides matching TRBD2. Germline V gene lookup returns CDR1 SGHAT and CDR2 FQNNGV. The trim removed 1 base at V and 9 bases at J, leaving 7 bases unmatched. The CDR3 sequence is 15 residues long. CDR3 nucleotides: TGTGCCAGCAGCTTAGGTGGCGGGAGGGATAGTGAGCAGTTCTTC. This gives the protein CASSLGGGRDSEQFF.

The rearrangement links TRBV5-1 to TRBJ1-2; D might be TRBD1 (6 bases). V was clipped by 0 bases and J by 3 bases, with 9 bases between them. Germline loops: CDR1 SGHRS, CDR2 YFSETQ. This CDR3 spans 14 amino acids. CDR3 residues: CASSLEDSHYGYTF. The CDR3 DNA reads TGCGCCAGCAGCTTGGAGGACAGCCACTATGGCTACACCTTC.

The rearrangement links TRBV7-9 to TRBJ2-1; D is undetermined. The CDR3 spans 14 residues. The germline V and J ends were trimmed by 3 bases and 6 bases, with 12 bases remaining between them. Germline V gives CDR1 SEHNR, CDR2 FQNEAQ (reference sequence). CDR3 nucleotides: TGTGCCAGCAGCTTTAGGGTCAACAGCAATGAGCAGTTCTTC. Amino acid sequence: CASSFRVNSNEQFF. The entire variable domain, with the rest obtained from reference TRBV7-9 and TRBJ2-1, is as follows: DTGVSQNPRHKITKRGQNVTFRCDPISEHNRLYWYRQTLGQGPEFLTYFQNEAQLEKSRLLSDRFSAERPKGSFSTLEIQRTEQGDSAMYLCASSFRVNSNEQFFGPGTRLTVL.

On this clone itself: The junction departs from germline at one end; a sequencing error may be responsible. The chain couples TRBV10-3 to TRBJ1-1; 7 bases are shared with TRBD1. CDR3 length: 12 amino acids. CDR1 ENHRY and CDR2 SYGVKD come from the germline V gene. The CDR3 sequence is CAVRTGPSEAFF. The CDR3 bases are TGTGCCGTCAGGACAGGTCCTAGTGAAGCTTTCTTT.

The CDR3, as DNA: TGCAGCGTTGCAGGGGGACTAGCGGGATCTCCCGGGGAGCTGTTTTTT. It codes for CSVAGGLAGSPGELFF. J is TRBJ2-2 and V is TRBV29-1; 13 bases agree with TRBD2. V gave up 4 bases and J gave up 6 bases; unmatched junction bases: 8. The V gene's germline CDR1 is SQVTM and CDR2 ANQGSEA. The CDR3 extends over 16 amino acids.

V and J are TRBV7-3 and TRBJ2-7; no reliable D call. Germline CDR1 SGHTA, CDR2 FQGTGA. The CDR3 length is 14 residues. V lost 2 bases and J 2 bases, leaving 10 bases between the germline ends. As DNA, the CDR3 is TGTGCCAGCAGCTTATGGCCTACGGCCTACGAGCAGTACTTC. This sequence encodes CASSLWPTAYEQYF.

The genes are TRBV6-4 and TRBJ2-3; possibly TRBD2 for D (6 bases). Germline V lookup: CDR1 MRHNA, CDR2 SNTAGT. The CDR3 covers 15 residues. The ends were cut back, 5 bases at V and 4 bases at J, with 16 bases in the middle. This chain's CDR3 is CASSPATGGSDTQYF. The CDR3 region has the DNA TGTGCCAGCAGTCCTGCGACTGGGGGGTCAGATACGCAGTATTTT.

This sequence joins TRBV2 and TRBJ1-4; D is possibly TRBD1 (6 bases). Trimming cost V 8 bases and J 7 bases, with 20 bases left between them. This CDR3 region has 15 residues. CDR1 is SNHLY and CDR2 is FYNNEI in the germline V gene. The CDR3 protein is CASRTTRGLSEKLFF. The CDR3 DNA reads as TGTGCCAGCCGGACGACCAGGGGATTGAGTGAAAAACTGTTTTTT.

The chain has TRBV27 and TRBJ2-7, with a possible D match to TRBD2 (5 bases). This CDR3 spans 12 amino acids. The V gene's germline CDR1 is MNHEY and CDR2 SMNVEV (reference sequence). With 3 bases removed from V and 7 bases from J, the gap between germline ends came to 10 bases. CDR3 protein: CASSLLAGEQYF. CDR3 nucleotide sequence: TGTGCCAGCAGTTTGCTAGCTGGGGAGCAGTACTTC.

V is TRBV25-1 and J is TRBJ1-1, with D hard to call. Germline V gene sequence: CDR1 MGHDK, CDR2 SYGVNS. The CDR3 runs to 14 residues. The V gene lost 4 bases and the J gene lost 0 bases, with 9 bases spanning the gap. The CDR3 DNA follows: TGTGCCAGCAGTGTAACTGGGGTGAACACTGAAGCTTTCTTT. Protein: CASSVTGVNTEAFF.

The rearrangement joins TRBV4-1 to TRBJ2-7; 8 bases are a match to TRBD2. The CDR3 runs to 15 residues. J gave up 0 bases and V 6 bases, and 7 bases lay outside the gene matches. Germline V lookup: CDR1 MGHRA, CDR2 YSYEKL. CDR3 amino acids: CASSPSGLYSYEQYF. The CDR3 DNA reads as TGCGCCAGCAGTCCTAGCGGGTTATACTCCTACGAGCAGTACTTC.

As DNA, the CDR3 is TGTGCCAGCAGCCTAGGAGGGAGGCTCACTAGGTCAGATACGCAGTATTTT. Residues: CASSLGGRLTRSDTQYF. The rearrangement links TRBV9 to TRBJ2-3, with a possible D match to TRBD2 (6 bases). V lost 4 bases to trimming and J lost 4 bases, with 22 bases between them. Per germline, CDR1 SGDLS and CDR2 YYNGEE. The CDR3 has 17 residues.

The DNA of the CDR3 is TGTGCCACCAGCACAGGGGTCTTCCAAGATCAGCCCCAGCATTTT. Translating gives CATSTGVFQDQPQHF. J is TRBJ1-5 and V is TRBV15, with D perhaps matching TRBD1 (6 bases). The V gene lost 4 bases and the J gene lost 5 bases, with 15 bases spanning the gap. CDR1 is LNHNV and CDR2 is YYDKDF in the germline V gene (reference sequence). This CDR3 contains 15 residues.

CDR3: CASSLPGGSGYGYTF. CDR3 DNA sequence: TGTGCCAGCAGCCTACCAGGGGGCTCTGGCTATGGCTACACCTTC. This rearrangement joins TRBV5-6 to TRBJ1-2, with TRBD1 identical over 8 bases. V shed 4 bases, J shed 4 bases, and the junction held 9 bases outside the gene matches. Germline V gene data show CDR1 as SGHDT and CDR2 as YYEEEE. The CDR3 is 15 amino acids. Using reference TRBV5-6 and TRBJ1-2 for the parts outside the CDR3, the full variable domain is DAGVTQSPTHLIKTRGQQVTLRCSPKSGHDTVSWYQQALGQGPQFIFQYYEEEERQRGNFPDRFSGHQFPNYSSELNVNALLLGDSALYLCASSLPGGSGYGYTFGSGTRLTVV.

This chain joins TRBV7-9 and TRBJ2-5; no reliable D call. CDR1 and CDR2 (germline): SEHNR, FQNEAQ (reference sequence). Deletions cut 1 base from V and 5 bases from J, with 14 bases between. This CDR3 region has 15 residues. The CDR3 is CASSLVAALGETQYF. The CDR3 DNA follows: TGTGCCAGCAGCTTAGTCGCGGCTTTAGGGGAGACCCAGTACTTC.

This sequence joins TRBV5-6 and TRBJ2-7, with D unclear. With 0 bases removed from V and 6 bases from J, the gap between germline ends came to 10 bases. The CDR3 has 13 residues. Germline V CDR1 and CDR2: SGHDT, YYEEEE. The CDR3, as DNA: TGTGCCAGCAGCTTGGCGGTCGCTCTCGAGCAGTACTTC. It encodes CASSLAVALEQYF.

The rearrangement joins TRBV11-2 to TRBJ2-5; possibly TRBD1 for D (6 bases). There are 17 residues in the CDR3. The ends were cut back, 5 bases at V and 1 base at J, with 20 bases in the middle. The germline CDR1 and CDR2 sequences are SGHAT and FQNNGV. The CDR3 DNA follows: TGTGCCAGCAGCACCGGGCAGGGGCCGGAGCCCCAAGAGACCCAGTACTTC. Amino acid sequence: CASSTGQGPEPQETQYF. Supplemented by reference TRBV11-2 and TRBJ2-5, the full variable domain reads EAGVAQSPRYKIIEKRQSVAFWCNPISGHATLYWYQQILGQGPKLLIQFQNNGVVDDSQLPKDRFSAERLKGVDSTLKIQPAKLEDSAVYLCASSTGQGPEPQETQYFGPGTRLLVL.

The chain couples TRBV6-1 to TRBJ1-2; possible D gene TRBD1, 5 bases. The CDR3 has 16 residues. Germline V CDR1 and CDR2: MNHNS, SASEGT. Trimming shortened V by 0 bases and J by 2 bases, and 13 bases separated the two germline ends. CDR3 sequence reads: CASSEAPGEPNYGYTF. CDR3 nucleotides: TGTGCCAGCAGTGAAGCCCCGGGGGAGCCCAACTATGGCTACACCTTC.

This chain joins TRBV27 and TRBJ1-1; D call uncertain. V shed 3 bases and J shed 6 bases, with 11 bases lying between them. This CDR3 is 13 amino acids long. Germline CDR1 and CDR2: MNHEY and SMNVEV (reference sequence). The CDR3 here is CASSFRGKAEAFF. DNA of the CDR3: TGTGCCAGCAGTTTCAGAGGGAAGGCTGAAGCTTTCTTT.

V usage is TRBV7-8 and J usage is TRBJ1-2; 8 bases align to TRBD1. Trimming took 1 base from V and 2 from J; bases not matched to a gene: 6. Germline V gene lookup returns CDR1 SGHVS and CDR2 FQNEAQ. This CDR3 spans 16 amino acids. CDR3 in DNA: TGTGCCAGCAGCTTAGGAGGGGACAGGTGGAACTATGGCTACACCTTC. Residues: CASSLGGDRWNYGYTF.

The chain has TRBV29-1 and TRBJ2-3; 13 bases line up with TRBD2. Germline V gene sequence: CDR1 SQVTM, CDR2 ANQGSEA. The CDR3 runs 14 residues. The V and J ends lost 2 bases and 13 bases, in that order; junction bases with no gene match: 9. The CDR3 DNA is TGCAGCGTTGAATTTAGACTAGCGGGAGGCTCAGAGTATTTT. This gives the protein CSVEFRLAGGSEYF.

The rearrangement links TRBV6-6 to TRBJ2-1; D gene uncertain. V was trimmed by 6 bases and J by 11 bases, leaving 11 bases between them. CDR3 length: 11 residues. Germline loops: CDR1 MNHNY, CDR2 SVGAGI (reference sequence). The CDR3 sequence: CASRTQKKQFF. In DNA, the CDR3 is TGTGCCAGCAGAACCCAGAAGAAGCAGTTCTTC.